A single sample is the source of the 26 T cell receptor beta chains below, sequenced in a study of T cell repertoires in cytomegalovirus infection. One entry per CDR3 protein results from TCRdb running MiXCR on the reads. The repertoire has approximately 97,000 distinct CDR3 sequences, 16% of them found once; the top ten carry around 8.2%. The sequenced material came from PBMCs. These receptors came from a human donor in good health (CMV status not recorded). Some clones in this sample may be carry-over from other donors' samples.

The J gene is TRBJ2-7, the V gene TRBV30; D might be TRBD2 (6 bases). CDR3 size: 15 residues. The V end lost 1 base, the J end lost 7 bases, and 20 bases lay between the germline ends. Germline V lookup: CDR1 GTSNPN, CDR2 SVGIG (reference sequence). Written as DNA, the CDR3 is TGTGCCTGGAGTGCCGGAGGGACTTACCGTCGGGAGCAGTACTTC. Translating it yields CAWSAGGTYRREQYF. Drawing the rest from reference TRBV30 and TRBJ2-7, the complete variable domain is SQTIHQWPATLVQPVGSPLSLECTVEGTSNPNLYWYRQAAGRGLQLLFYSVGIGQISSEVPQNLSASRPQDRQFILSSKKLLLSDSGFYLCAWSAGGTYRREQYFGPGTRLTVT.

This chain connects TRBV20-1 to TRBJ1-1; D unresolved. Germline CDR1 DFQATT, CDR2 SNEGSKA (reference sequence). V was cut by 0 bases and J by 1 base, with 12 bases left in between. The CDR3 has 15 residues. CDR3 protein: CSARDRGFGNTEAFF. Here the CDR3 DNA reads TGCAGTGCTAGAGATCGTGGGTTCGGGAACACTGAAGCTTTCTTT.

This clonotype was seen a few times. The V gene is TRBV5-6, the J gene TRBJ2-7, with D hard to call. V was pared by 2 bases and J by 7 bases, with 13 bases between. CDR1 is SGHDT, CDR2 YYEEEE, per germline. The CDR3 loop spans 13 amino acids. CDR3 nucleotides: TGTGCCAGCAGCTTAACAGCCGGACGTGAGCAGTACTTC. Translating it yields CASSLTAGREQYF.

This clonotype was seen a few times. V gene TRBV5-1 combines with J gene TRBJ2-5; perhaps TRBD2 as D (6 bases). The CDR3 consists of 14 residues. V was clipped by 2 bases and J by 4 bases, with 12 bases between them. CDR1 and CDR2 from the germline V gene are SGHRS and YFSETQ. CDR3 coding DNA: TGCGCCAGCAGCTTAGACGGGGGACTAGAGACCCAGTACTTC. Translating gives CASSLDGGLETQYF.

This clonotype was recorded a few times. This chain links TRBV7-3 with TRBJ2-2, with D possibly TRBD1 on 6 matching bases. The CDR3 is 12 residues long. V lost 8 bases and J lost 7, with 11 bases in between. The germline gives CDR1 SGHTA, CDR2 FQGTGA. The CDR3 DNA follows: TGTGCCAGCCAAGGGGGAATCGGGGAGCTGTTTTTT. This translates into CASQGGIGELFF.

The gene calls are TRBV20-1 and TRBJ1-2, with TRBD1 identical over 8 bases. Germline lookup yields CDR1 DFQATT and CDR2 SNEGSKA (reference sequence). The CDR3 is made up of 12 amino acids. Germline trimming cut 6 bases from V and 8 bases from J; bases unmatched to any gene: 8. CDR3 in amino acids: CSANRGSGGYTF. The CDR3 nucleotides are TGCAGTGCCAACAGGGGGTCGGGAGGCTACACCTTC.

This clonotype was seen repeatedly, ten times or more. This sequence joins TRBV7-2 and TRBJ1-4; D remains unclear. Germline values: CDR1 SGHTA, CDR2 FQGNSA. Trimming stripped 5 bases from V and 2 bases from J, with 6 bases between. The CDR3 totals 13 residues. CDR3: CASSPRTNEKLFF. As DNA, the CDR3 is TGTGCCAGCAGCCCTCGCACTAATGAAAAACTGTTTTTT.

The CDR3: CASSFSQNTEAFF. The CDR3 nucleotides are TGTGCCAGCAGTTTCTCTCAGAACACTGAAGCTTTCTTT. V is TRBV28 and J is TRBJ1-1; no clear D gene. The CDR3 has 13 amino acids. CDR1 MDHEN and CDR2 SYDVKM come from the germline V gene. V lost 3 bases and J 1 base, leaving 6 bases between the germline ends.

This clonotype has ten or more counts. The rearrangement uses TRBV7-8 and TRBJ2-5; 8 bases agree with TRBD2. Germline CDR1 SGHVS, CDR2 FQNEAQ. Trimming cost V 2 bases and J 0 bases; bases outside gene matches: 5. CDR3 length: 16 amino acids. The chain's CDR3 is CASSLKLAEYQETQYF. The CDR3 DNA reads as TGTGCCAGCAGCTTAAAACTAGCGGAGTACCAAGAGACCCAGTACTTC.

This clonotype was detected many times. The rearrangement links TRBV7-2 to TRBJ2-3, with D uncertain. There are 13 residues in the CDR3. The germline V and J ends were trimmed by 5 bases and 6 bases, with 12 bases remaining between them. CDR1 and CDR2 from the germline V gene are SGHTA and FQGNSA. The CDR3 nucleotides are TGTGCCAGCAGCCCCAGCTTCGGGGATACGCAGTATTTT. This sequence encodes CASSPSFGDTQYF. Looking up the rest from reference TRBV7-2 and TRBJ2-3 gives the full variable domain: GAGVSQSPSNKVTEKGKDVELRCDPISGHTALYWYRQSLGQGLEFLIYFQGNSAPDKSGLPSDRFSAERTGGSVSTLTIQRTQQEDSAVYLCASSPSFGDTQYFGPGTRLTVL.

V gene TRBV29-1 combines with J gene TRBJ2-1; 7 bases line up with TRBD2. V shed 3 bases, J shed 4 bases, and the junction held 3 bases outside the gene matches. This CDR3 region has 13 residues. The germline CDR1 and CDR2 sequences are SQVTM and ANQGSEA. The CDR3 DNA reads TGCAGCGTTGAGCGGGGGACTTACAATGAGCAGTTCTTC. It codes for CSVERGTYNEQFF.

Ten or more counts support this clonotype. The rearrangement joins TRBV7-3 to TRBJ2-3, with D possibly TRBD1 on 5 matching bases. V shed 1 base and J shed 3 bases, with 11 bases lying between them. The germline V gene encodes CDR1 SGHTA and CDR2 FQGTGA. The CDR3 contains 15 residues. The CDR3: CASSLKGFITDTQYF. The CDR3 DNA reads as TGTGCCAGCAGCTTAAAGGGGTTTATTACAGATACGCAGTATTTT.

This clonotype was observed a few times. The chain has TRBV6-1 and TRBJ1-1; TRBD1 is a possible D gene (6 bases). Germline V gives CDR1 MNHNS, CDR2 SASEGT. The CDR3 is 16 residues long. Trimming removed 6 bases from V and 4 bases from J, with 21 bases in between. Here the CDR3 reads CASSKQTGTLVTEAFF. Written as DNA, the CDR3 is TGTGCCAGCAGCAAACAGACAGGAACCCTGGTCACTGAAGCTTTCTTT.

This clonotype has at least ten counts. The chain links TRBV12-3 or TRBV12-4 to TRBJ2-1; D is unresolved. With 6 bases removed from V and 12 bases from J, the gap between germline ends came to 15 bases. There are 12 residues in the CDR3. CDR3 protein: CASRSDHAGQFF. DNA for the CDR3: TGTGCCAGCAGGAGCGATCACGCCGGGCAGTTCTTC.

This clonotype was found many times. V usage is TRBV12-3 or TRBV12-4 and J usage is TRBJ2-7; D not certain. The CDR3 contains 15 residues. V was trimmed by 6 bases and J by 0 bases, leaving 15 bases between them. CDR3 DNA sequence: TGTGCCAGCAGGACGCATGGTACAAACTCCTACGAGCAGTACTTC. It encodes CASRTHGTNSYEQYF.

The rearrangement links TRBV20-1 to TRBJ2-5; D may match TRBD1 or TRBD2 (7 bases each). The ends were cut back, 3 bases at V and 4 bases at J, with 21 bases in the middle. Per the germline V gene, CDR1 is DFQATT and CDR2 is SNEGSKA (reference sequence). The length of the CDR3 is 16 residues. The CDR3 DNA reads as TGCAGTGCTAGCGCCGGGAGGCAGGGGGTTGCAGAGACCCAGTACTTC. It codes for CSASAGRQGVAETQYF.

Ten or more counts support this clonotype. The V gene is TRBV7-2, the J gene TRBJ2-1; D is uncertain. CDR1 is SGHTA and CDR2 is FQGNSA in the germline V gene. The V and J ends lost 3 bases and 5 bases respectively, with 11 bases between them. This CDR3 contains 14 residues. The CDR3 protein is CASSLFAGNNEQFF. As DNA, the CDR3 is TGTGCCAGCAGCTTGTTTGCAGGAAACAATGAGCAGTTCTTC.

The chain has TRBV5-1 and TRBJ2-3; 9 bases fit TRBD2. J was trimmed by 5 bases and V by 5 bases; bases with no gene match: 9. CDR3 size: 15 residues. Germline CDR1 reads SGHRS; CDR2 reads YFSETQ. CDR3 region: CASSSSSGKGDTQYF. The CDR3 nucleotides are TGCGCCAGCAGTTCGTCTAGCGGGAAAGGAGATACGCAGTATTTT.

This clonotype was detected many times. The gene calls are TRBV7-2 and TRBJ1-5; D is perhaps TRBD1 (6 bases). Germline CDR1 reads SGHTA; CDR2 reads FQGNSA. Trimming shortened V by 5 bases and J by 4 bases, and 15 bases separated the two germline ends. The CDR3 consists of 15 residues. The CDR3 reads CASSPDGQLNQPQHF. The CDR3 DNA is TGTGCCAGCAGCCCAGACGGACAGTTAAATCAGCCCCAGCATTTT. Based on the CDR3 plus reference TRBV7-2 and TRBJ1-5, the full variable domain is GAGVSQSPSNKVTEKGKDVELRCDPISGHTALYWYRQSLGQGLEFLIYFQGNSAPDKSGLPSDRFSAERTGGSVSTLTIQRTQQEDSAVYLCASSPDGQLNQPQHFGDGTRLSIL.

Comments on this clonotype: Possible read error: a much larger clone is one base away. This chain uses TRBV6-1 with TRBJ1-1; weak D call: TRBD1 (6 bases). Trimming cost V 8 bases and J 4 bases, with 26 bases left between them. The CDR3 is 17 amino acids. CDR1 MNHNS and CDR2 SASEGT come from the germline V gene. The chain's CDR3 is CASGYRPYKDSFTEAFF. DNA for the CDR3: TGTGCCAGCGGTTACCGCCCCTATAAGGACAGCTTCACTGAAGCTTTCTTT.

This clonotype was counted ten times or more. This chain links TRBV7-2 with TRBJ1-1; D is unresolved. Germline V gives CDR1 SGHTA, CDR2 FQGNSA. Trimming shortened V by 2 bases and J by 0 bases, and 13 bases separated the two germline ends. This CDR3 is built from 16 residues. The CDR3 DNA reads TGTGCCAGCAGCTTACAAGGCCCGAACATGAACACTGAAGCTTTCTTT. Its protein is CASSLQGPNMNTEAFF.

This clonotype was observed many times. The chain carries TRBV7-2 and TRBJ2-3; no clear D gene. The ends were cut back, 3 bases at V and 0 bases at J, with 13 bases in the middle. Germline lookup yields CDR1 SGHTA and CDR2 FQGNSA. The CDR3 is made up of 16 amino acids. Here the CDR3 DNA reads TGTGCCAGCAGCTTTGGAACGGGTACTAGCACAGATACGCAGTATTTT. Protein product: CASSFGTGTSTDTQYF. Looking up the rest from reference TRBV7-2 and TRBJ2-3 gives the full variable domain: GAGVSQSPSNKVTEKGKDVELRCDPISGHTALYWYRQSLGQGLEFLIYFQGNSAPDKSGLPSDRFSAERTGGSVSTLTIQRTQQEDSAVYLCASSFGTGTSTDTQYFGPGTRLTVL.

This clonotype appeared many times. The chain couples TRBV7-2 to TRBJ2-3; 13 bases align to TRBD2. This CDR3 is 17 amino acids long. J was trimmed by 3 bases and V by 2 bases; bases with no gene match: 5. Per germline, CDR1 SGHTA and CDR2 FQGNSA. CDR3 amino acids: CASSLYTSGGATDTQYF. CDR3 nucleotide sequence: TGTGCCAGCAGCTTATACACTAGCGGGGGGGCGACAGATACGCAGTATTTT.

In this sample, this clonotype turned up many times. The rearrangement links TRBV7-9 to TRBJ2-3; weak D call: TRBD2 (5 bases). Germline V gene lookup returns CDR1 SEHNR and CDR2 FQNEAQ (reference sequence). CDR3 length equals 17 residues. V was clipped by 4 bases and J by 6 bases, with 23 bases between them. In DNA form, the CDR3 reads TGTGCCAGCAGCTCAGAGGCGGGCACCCTTCGAGGGGATACGCAGTATTTT. Translating gives CASSSEAGTLRGDTQYF.

The gene calls are TRBV28 and TRBJ2-5, with D perhaps assigned TRBD1 or TRBD2 (5 bases each). V was shortened by 7 bases and J by 5 bases, with 20 bases between the two germline ends. The CDR3 contains 15 residues. Germline CDR1 is MDHEN and CDR2 is SYDVKM. The CDR3 is CASNPRALGEETQYF. CDR3 bases: TGTGCCAGCAACCCCCGGGCCCTGGGGGAGGAGACCCAGTACTTC. The entire variable domain, with the rest obtained from reference TRBV28 and TRBJ2-5, is as follows: DVKVTQSSRYLVKRTGEKVFLECVQDMDHENMFWYRQDPGLGLRLIYFSYDVKMKEKGDIPEGYSVSREKKERFSLILESASTNQTSMYLCASNPRALGEETQYFGPGTRLLVL.

The V call is TRBV7-6, the J call TRBJ1-4; D call uncertain. CDR1 SGHVS and CDR2 FNYEAQ come from the germline V gene. Deletions cut 4 bases from V and 6 bases from J, with 15 bases between. The CDR3 spans 15 residues. The CDR3 region has the DNA TGTGCCAGCAGCTCCGTCCCCCCCTGGCATGAAAAACTGTTTTTT. Amino acid sequence: CASSSVPPWHEKLFF.